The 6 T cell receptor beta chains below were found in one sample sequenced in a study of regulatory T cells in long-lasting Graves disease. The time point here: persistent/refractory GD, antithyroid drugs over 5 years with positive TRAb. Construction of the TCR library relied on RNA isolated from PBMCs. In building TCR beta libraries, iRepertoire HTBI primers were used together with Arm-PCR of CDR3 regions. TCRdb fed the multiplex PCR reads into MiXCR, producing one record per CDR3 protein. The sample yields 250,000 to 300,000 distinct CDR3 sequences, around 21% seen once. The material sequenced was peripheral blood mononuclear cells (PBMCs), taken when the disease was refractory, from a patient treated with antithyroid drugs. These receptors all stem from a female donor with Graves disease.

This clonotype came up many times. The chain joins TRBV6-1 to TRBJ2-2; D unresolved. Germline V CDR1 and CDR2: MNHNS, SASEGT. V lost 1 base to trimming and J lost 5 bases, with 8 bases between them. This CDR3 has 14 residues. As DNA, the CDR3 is TGTGCCAGCAGTGAAGGGGCGGAGACCGGGGAGCTGTTTTTT. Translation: CASSEGAETGELFF.

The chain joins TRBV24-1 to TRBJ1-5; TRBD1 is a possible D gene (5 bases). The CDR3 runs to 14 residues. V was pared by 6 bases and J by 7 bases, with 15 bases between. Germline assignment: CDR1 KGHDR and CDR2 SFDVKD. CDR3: CATSRGDSQQPQHF. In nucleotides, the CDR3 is TGTGCCACCAGTAGAGGGGACTCCCAACAGCCCCAGCATTTT.

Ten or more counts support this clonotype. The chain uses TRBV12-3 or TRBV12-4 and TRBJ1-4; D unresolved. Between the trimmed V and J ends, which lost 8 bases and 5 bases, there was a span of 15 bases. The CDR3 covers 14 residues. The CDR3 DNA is TGTGCCAGCGTGGCGGGCAGCTTAAATGAAAAACTGTTTTTT. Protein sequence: CASVAGSLNEKLFF.

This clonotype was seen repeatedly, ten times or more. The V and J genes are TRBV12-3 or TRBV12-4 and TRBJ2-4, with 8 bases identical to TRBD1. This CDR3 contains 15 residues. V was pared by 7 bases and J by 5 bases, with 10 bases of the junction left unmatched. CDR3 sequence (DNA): TGTGCCAGCAAGAACCGGGACAGGCCAGAAAACATTCAGTACTTC. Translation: CASKNRDRPENIQYF.

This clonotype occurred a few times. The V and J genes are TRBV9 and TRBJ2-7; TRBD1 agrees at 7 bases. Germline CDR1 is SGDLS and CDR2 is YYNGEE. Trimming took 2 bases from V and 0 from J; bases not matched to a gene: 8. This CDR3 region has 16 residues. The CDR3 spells CASSVLTGAVSYEQYF. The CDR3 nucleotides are TGTGCCAGCAGCGTTTTAACAGGGGCCGTCTCCTACGAGCAGTACTTC.

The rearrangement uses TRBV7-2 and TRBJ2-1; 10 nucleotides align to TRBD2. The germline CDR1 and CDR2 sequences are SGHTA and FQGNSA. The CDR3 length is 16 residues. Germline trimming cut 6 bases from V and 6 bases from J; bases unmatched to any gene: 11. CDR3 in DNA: TGTGCCAGCAGTCGTCTAGCGGGAGACCAGCGCAATGAGCAGTTCTTC. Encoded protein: CASSRLAGDQRNEQFF. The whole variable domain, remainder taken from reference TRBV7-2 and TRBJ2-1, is GAGVSQSPSNKVTEKGKDVELRCDPISGHTALYWYRQSLGQGLEFLIYFQGNSAPDKSGLPSDRFSAERTGGSVSTLTIQRTQQEDSAVYLCASSRLAGDQRNEQFFGPGTRLTVL.